The clone carrying this TCR beta chain came up a few times. What it recognizes is unknown. These data belong to a study of response to subunit inactivated influenza vaccine. Study results and caveats: A suggestion made by the authors is that each seasonal influenza vaccination recruits few new T cells.

TCRdb passed the RT-PCR reads through MiXCR, listing each CDR3 protein once. Altogether 450,000 to 500,000 distinct CDR3 sequences are present, approximately 11% being singletons, with the ten largest covering approximately 12%. The CDR3 is 15 amino acids. CDR1 and CDR2 from the germline V gene are MNHEY and SVGAGI. V gave up 2 bases and J gave up 0 bases, with 8 bases separating them. This specimen consisted of PBMCs from blood, obtained about 40 days after vaccination. V usage is TRBV6-5 and J usage is TRBJ1-5; no firm D call. This TCR came from a man over 45 who received an inactivated influenza vaccine. This CDR3 is CASSYDGLSNQPQHF. The CDR3, as DNA: TGTGCCAGCAGTTACGACGGACTTAGCAATCAGCCCCAGCATTTT.